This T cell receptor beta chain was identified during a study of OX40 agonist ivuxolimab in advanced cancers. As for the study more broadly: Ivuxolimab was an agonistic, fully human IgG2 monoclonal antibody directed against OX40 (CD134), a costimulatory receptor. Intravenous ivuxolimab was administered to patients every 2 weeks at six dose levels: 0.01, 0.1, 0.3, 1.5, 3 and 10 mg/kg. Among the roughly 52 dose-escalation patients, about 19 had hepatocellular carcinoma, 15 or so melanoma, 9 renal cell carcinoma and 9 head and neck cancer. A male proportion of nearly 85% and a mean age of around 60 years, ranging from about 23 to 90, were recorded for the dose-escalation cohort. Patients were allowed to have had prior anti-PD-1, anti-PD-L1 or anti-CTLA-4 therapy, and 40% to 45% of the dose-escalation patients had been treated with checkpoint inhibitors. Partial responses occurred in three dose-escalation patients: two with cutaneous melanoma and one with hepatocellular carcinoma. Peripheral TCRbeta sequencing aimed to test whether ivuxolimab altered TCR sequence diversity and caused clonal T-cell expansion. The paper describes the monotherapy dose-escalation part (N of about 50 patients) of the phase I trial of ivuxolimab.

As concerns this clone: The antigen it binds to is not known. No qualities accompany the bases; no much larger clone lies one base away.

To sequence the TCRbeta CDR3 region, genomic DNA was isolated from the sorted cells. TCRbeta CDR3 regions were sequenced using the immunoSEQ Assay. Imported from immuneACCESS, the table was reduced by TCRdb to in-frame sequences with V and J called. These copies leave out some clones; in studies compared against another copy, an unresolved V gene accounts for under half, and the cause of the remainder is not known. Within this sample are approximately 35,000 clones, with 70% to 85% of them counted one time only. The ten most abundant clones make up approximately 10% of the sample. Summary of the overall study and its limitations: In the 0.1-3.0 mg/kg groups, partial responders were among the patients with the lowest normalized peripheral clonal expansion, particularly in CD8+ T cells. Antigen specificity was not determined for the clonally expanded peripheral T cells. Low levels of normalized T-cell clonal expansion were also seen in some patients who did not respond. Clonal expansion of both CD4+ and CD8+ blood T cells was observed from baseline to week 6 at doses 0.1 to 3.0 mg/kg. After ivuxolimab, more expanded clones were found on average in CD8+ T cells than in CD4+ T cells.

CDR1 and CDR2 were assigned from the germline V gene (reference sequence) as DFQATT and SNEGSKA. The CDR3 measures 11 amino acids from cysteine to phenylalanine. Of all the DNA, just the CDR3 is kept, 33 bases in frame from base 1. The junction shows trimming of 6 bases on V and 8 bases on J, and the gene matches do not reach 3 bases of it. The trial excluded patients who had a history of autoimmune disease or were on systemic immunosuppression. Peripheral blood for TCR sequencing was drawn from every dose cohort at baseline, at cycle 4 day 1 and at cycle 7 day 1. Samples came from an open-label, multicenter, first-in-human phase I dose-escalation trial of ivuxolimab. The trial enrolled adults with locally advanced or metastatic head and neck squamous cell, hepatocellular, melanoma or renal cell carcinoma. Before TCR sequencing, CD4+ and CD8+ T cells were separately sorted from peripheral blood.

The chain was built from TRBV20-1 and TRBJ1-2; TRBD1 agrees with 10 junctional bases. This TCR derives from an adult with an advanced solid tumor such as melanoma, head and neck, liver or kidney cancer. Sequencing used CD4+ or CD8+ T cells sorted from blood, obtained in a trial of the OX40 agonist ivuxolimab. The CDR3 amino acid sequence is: CSAWTGGGYTF. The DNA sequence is TGCAGTGCATGGACAGGGGGGGGCTACACCTTC.